The present T cell receptor beta chain was sequenced within a study of blood T cell repertoires in COVID-19 (dated by TCRdb to 2020 to 2022). Broadly, across the study: Collaborator samples came from the United States, Italy and Spain and covered acute and convalescent phases of COVID-19. The samples were drawn from two sources: the first 160 participants of the ongoing ImmuneRACE study, and 950 to 1,500 subjects contributed by 6 global collaborators. The dataset comprised deeply sampled blood TCRbeta repertoires from subjects exposed to, actively infected with, or recovered from COVID-19. Where HLA class I and class II types were available, the types were taken from metadata supplied by the sample provider, not from assay-based typing. The material from the prospective study consisted of cDNA or gDNA derived from T cells, B-cell-depleted T cells, or PBMCs. The repertoires were released in a freely available public database intended as a resource for research on the immune response to SARS-CoV-2. A de-identified subject ID, COVID-19 status, age in years and sex were almost always included in the sample metadata.

TCRbeta CDR3 regions were amplified from genomic DNA using the immunoSEQ Assay, a bias-controlled multiplex PCR. For the original study's pipeline: Within the assay, amplification of reference gene primers was used to estimate how many nucleated cells each sample contained. To quantify the absolute abundance of each unique TCRbeta CDR3 rearrangement, sequence reads were collapsed and filtered. For each sample, productive Simpson clonality was calculated as the square root of Simpson's diversity index across productive rearrangements. What TCRdb holds here is the immuneACCESS table cut down to in-frame rearrangements. Part of the clones is not present; checked against another copy, under half of the missing clones reflect an unresolved V gene, and the others are unexplained. That table supplies the V and J calls and clone size; D and trimming were determined from the DNA. Across this sample there are 150,000 to 200,000 clones, with around 85% seen only once. Roughly 7.7% of the sample lies in the top ten.

Notes on this clone: Its antigen is still unknown. No base quality information exists; no much larger clone differs at one position.

Whole blood was collected in K2EDTA tubes by collaborating institutions according to the institutions' own protocols. For TCRbeta analysis, collaborators shipped samples in one of three forms: frozen whole blood, isolated PBMCs, or DNA extracted from either of those sample types. Broad study findings and their caveats: Clinical and demographic metadata were provided uncurated, with the amount varying by source and participant.

V ends up 2 bases short and J 4 bases short, with an unmatched junction base count of 11. CDR1 and CDR2 were assigned from the germline V gene as MNHEY and SVGEGT. The CDR3 contains 18 residues, cysteine and phenylalanine counted. The entry retains the CDR3 DNA only, 54 bases that are in frame from base 1. The V and J genes are TRBV6-2 or TRBV6-3 and TRBJ2-3; 11 bases in the middle match TRBD2. This receptor was identified in a woman aged 55-75 years with acute or convalescent COVID-19. The specimen was peripheral blood. The CDR3 loop reads CASSYPSGRYSGADTQYF. In nucleotides, the sequence is TGTGCCAGCAGTTACCCTAGCGGGAGGTACTCGGGGGCAGATACGCAGTATTTT.